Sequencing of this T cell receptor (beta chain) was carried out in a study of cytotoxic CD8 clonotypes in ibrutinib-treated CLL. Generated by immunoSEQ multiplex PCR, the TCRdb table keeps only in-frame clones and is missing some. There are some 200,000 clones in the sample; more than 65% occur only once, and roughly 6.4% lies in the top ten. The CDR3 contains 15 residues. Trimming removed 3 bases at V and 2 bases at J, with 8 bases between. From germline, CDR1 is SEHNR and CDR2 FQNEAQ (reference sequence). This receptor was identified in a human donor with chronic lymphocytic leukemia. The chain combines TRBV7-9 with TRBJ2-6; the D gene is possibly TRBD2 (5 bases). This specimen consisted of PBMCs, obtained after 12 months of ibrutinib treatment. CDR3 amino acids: CASSLRAAGANVLTF. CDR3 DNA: TGTGCCAGCAGCTTGAGGGCAGCTGGGGCCAACGTCCTGACTTTC.